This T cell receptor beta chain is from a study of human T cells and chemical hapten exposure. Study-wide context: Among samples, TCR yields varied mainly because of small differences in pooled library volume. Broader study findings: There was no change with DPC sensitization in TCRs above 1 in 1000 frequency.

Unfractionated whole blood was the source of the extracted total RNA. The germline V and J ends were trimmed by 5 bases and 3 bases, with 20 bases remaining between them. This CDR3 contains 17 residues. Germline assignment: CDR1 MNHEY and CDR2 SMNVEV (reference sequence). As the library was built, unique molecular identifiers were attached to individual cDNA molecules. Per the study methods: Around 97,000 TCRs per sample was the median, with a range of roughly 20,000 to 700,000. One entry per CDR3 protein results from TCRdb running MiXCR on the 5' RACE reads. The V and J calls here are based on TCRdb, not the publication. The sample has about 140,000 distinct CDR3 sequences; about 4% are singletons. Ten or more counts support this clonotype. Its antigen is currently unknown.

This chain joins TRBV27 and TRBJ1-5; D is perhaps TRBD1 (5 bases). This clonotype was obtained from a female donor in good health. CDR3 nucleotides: TGTGCCAGCAGTAAGCCGGGAGCAGGGCCCCCCAATCAGCCCCAGCATTTT. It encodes CASSKPGAGPPNQPQHF.